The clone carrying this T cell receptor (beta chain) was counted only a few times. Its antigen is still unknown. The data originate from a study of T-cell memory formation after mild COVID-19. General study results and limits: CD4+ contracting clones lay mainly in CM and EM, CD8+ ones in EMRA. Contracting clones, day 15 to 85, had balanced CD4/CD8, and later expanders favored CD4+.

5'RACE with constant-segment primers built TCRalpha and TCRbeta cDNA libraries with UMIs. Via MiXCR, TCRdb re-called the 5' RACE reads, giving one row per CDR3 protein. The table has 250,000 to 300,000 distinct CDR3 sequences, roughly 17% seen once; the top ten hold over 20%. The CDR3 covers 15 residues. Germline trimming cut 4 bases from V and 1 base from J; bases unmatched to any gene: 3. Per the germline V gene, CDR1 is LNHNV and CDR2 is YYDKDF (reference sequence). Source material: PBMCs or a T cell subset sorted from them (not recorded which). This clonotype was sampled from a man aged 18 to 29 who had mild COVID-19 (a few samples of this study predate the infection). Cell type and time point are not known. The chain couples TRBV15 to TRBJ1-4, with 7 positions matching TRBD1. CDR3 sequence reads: CATSTRQGTNEKLFF. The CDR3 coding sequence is TGTGCCACCAGCACAAGACAGGGAACTAATGAAAAACTGTTTTTT.